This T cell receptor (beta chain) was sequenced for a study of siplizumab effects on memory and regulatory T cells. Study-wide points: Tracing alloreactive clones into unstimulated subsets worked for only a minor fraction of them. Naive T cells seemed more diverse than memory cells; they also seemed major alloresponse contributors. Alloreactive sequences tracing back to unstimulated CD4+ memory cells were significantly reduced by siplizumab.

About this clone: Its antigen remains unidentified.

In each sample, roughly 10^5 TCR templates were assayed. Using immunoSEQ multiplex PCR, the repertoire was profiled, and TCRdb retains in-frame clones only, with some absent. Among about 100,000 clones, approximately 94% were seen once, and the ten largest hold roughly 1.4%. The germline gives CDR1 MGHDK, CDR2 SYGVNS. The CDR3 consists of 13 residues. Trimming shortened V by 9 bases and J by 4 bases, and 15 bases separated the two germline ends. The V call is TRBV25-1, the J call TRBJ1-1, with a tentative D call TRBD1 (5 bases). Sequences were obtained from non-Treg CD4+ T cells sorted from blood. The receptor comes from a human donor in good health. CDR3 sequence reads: CASRQGPGTEAFF. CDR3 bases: TGTGCCAGTCGCCAGGGTCCCGGCACTGAAGCTTTCTTT.